A single sample is the source of the 8 T cell receptor beta chains below, sequenced in a study of T cells in Graves' hyperthyroidism and ophthalmopathy. From RNA transcripts, TCR beta CDR3 regions were amplified. The HTBI primer set served for first-round RT-PCR of the TCR CDR3. MiXCR, applied by TCRdb to the multiplex PCR reads, yields one record per CDR3 protein. The sample includes around 350,000 distinct CDR3 sequences, 15% to 20% of them seen just once. Sequenced: blood. All receptors come from a woman aged 18 to 35 with Graves' hyperthyroidism.

This clonotype was found many times. This chain joins TRBV24-1 and TRBJ2-7; weak D call: TRBD2 (6 bases). Trimming took 4 bases from V and 7 from J, leaving 19 bases between them. The CDR3 has 15 residues. The germline V gene encodes CDR1 KGHDR and CDR2 SFDVKD. This CDR3 is CATSDETGGPGEQYF. The CDR3 region has the DNA TGTGCCACCAGTGACGAAACAGGAGGGCCGGGGGAGCAGTACTTC.

The chain joins TRBV5-1 to TRBJ1-2; D unresolved. CDR3 length equals 15 residues. V lost 3 bases, J lost 4 bases, and 16 bases lay in between. CDR1 is SGHRS and CDR2 is YFSETQ in the germline V gene. The CDR3 protein is CASSSQTPSSYGYTF. In DNA, the CDR3 is TGCGCCAGCAGCTCACAGACTCCTTCGTCCTATGGCTACACCTTC.

This clonotype was counted a few times. V usage is TRBV6-2 or TRBV6-3 and J usage is TRBJ2-5; weak D call: TRBD1 (6 bases). Germline lookup yields CDR1 MNHEY and CDR2 SVGEGT. Trimming took 5 bases from V and 5 from J, leaving 12 bases between them. CDR3 length: 13 residues. CDR3 loop: CASSGQPEETQYF. The CDR3 coding sequence is TGTGCCAGCAGTGGACAGCCAGAGGAGACCCAGTACTTC.

This clonotype appeared many times. The J gene is TRBJ1-1, the V gene TRBV2, with 9 bases lining up with TRBD1. J was trimmed by 7 bases and V by 6 bases; bases with no gene match: 9. The germline V gene has CDR1 SNHLY and CDR2 FYNNEI. The CDR3 extends over 14 amino acids. CDR3 region: CASSHPGTGIEAFF. CDR3 nucleotide sequence: TGTGCCAGCAGCCATCCCGGGACAGGGATTGAAGCTTTCTTT.

This clonotype was seen ten or more times. The rearrangement links TRBV7-8 to TRBJ1-1; TRBD1 is a possible D gene (5 bases). The V gene's germline CDR1 is SGHVS and CDR2 FQNEAQ. The CDR3 length is 15 residues. With 5 bases removed from V and 0 bases from J, the gap between germline ends came to 13 bases. DNA for the CDR3: TGTGCCAGCAGCGGACGGGACCGATTGAACACTGAAGCTTTCTTT. It encodes CASSGRDRLNTEAFF. The full variable domain, in which reference TRBV7-8 and TRBJ1-1 provide the parts outside the CDR3, is GAGVSQSPRYKVAKRGQDVALRCDPISGHVSLFWYQQALGQGPEFLTYFQNEAQLDKSGLPSDRFFAERPEGSVSTLKIQRTQQEDSAVYLCASSGRDRLNTEAFFGQGTRLTVV.

This clonotype was detected many times. The chain combines TRBV3-1 with TRBJ1-2; maybe TRBD1 (6 bases). This CDR3 contains 12 residues. Trimming pared 4 bases from V and 8 bases from J, leaving 11 bases between. Germline V gene sequence: CDR1 LGHDT, CDR2 YNNKEL (reference sequence). As DNA, the CDR3 is TGTGCCAGCAGCCTCGGGACATTAGGCTACACCTTC. Translated, it gives CASSLGTLGYTF.

This clonotype was counted at least ten times. The chain is built from TRBV2 and TRBJ2-7; 14 bases are shared with TRBD2. CDR3 size: 15 residues. Germline loops: CDR1 SNHLY, CDR2 FYNNEI. V was clipped by 7 bases and J by 2 bases; unmatched bases: 4. CDR3: CASTRTSGGPYEQYF. CDR3 sequence (DNA): TGTGCCAGCACTAGGACTAGCGGGGGGCCCTACGAGCAGTACTTC.

This clonotype was detected ten times or more. Germline is not matched at one junction end, which may reflect a read error. The chain is built from TRBV29-1 and TRBJ1-3; D uncertain. The CDR3 loop spans 16 amino acids. CDR1 SQVTM and CDR2 ANQGSEA come from the germline V gene. The CDR3 bases are TGCGGCGTTGAAGATCGGGAGGGTTTCTCTGGAAACACCATATATTTT. It specifies CGVEDREGFSGNTIYF.